Listed below are T cell receptor beta chains from one sample, sequenced in a study of shared clonotypes between healthy human individuals. Produced via immunoSEQ multiplex PCR; TCRdb's table is partial and in-frame only. The sample has fewer than 850,000 clones, 90% seen once. Sequenced sample: memory CD8+ T cells from PBMCs. The source of these receptors is a man aged 18 to 29 in good health. Some clones in this sample may be carry-over from other donors' samples. Both conserved end residues are part of each CDR3. D genes are given only for firm matches. Clone size appears in some rows only: once, few, many, or a class for an expanded clone.

j_call clone_size d_call cdr3_length v_call cdr3_aa cdr3_nt
TRBJ1-2 - - 12 TRBV28 CASSLALRGYTF TGTGCCAGCAGTTTGGCCCTCCGAGGCTACACCTTC
TRBJ2-7 - - 14 TRBV27 CASSFSGYSYEQYF TGTGCCAGCAGCTTTTCGGGTTACTCCTACGAGCAGTACTTC
TRBJ2-1 - - 14 TRBV4-1 CASSQGTTENEQFF TGCGCCAGCAGCCAAGGGACTACCGAAAATGAGCAGTTCTTC
TRBJ2-7 - - 16 TRBV4-3 CASSQTGPGPSYEQYF TGCGCCAGCAGCCAGACGGGGCCTGGCCCCTCCTACGAGCAGTACTTC
TRBJ2-1 - - 15 TRBV6-5 CASSYVRGLSTEQFF TGTGCCAGCAGTTACGTCAGGGGTTTATCAACTGAGCAGTTCTTC
TRBJ1-5 - - 13 TRBV15 CATSSWANQPQHF TGTGCCACCAGCTCCTGGGCCAATCAGCCCCAGCATTTT
TRBJ2-1 - - 11 TRBV11-3 CASSYDNEQFF TGTGCCAGCAGCTATGACAATGAGCAGTTCTTC
TRBJ2-4 - TRBD2 15 TRBV9 CASSATSPSKNIQYF TGTGCCAGCAGCGCGACTAGCCCGTCCAAAAACATTCAGTACTTC
TRBJ1-5 - TRBD1 15 TRBV10-3 CAISESVRGDQPQHF TGTGCCATCAGTGAGTCAGTCAGGGGGGATCAGCCCCAGCATTTT
TRBJ2-7 once - 13 TRBV11-2 CASSLDLAYEQYF TGTGCCAGCAGCTTAGATCTCGCCTACGAGCAGTACTTC
TRBJ1-5 few - 16 TRBV2 CASSAPQGYGNQPQHF TGTGCCAGCAGTGCCCCACAGGGTTACGGCAATCAGCCCCAGCATTTT
TRBJ2-3 - - 16 TRBV7-3 CASSLLGDLSTDTQYF TGTGCCAGCAGCTTACTTGGGGACCTGAGCACAGATACGCAGTATTTT
TRBJ2-7 once TRBD2 16 TRBV9 CASSVGSTSGNYEQYF TGTGCCAGCAGCGTAGGTTCGACTAGCGGAAACTACGAGCAGTACTTC
TRBJ1-1 many TRBD1 16 TRBV7-9 CASSKRTGTLNTEAFF TGTGCCAGCAGCAAACGGACAGGGACGCTGAACACTGAAGCTTTCTTT
TRBJ2-3 - - 15 TRBV28 CASSLRSSGTDTQYF TGTGCCAGCAGTTTAAGGTCTAGCGGCACAGATACGCAGTATTTT
TRBJ2-1 - - 14 TRBV19 CASSVGGRSNEQFF TGTGCCAGTAGTGTAGGGGGGAGGAGTAATGAGCAGTTCTTC
TRBJ1-1 - - 16 TRBV11-2 CASSLMRAGPLTEAFF TGTGCCAGCAGCTTAATGAGGGCCGGACCGCTCACTGAAGCTTTCTTT
TRBJ2-5 - TRBD2 15 TRBV9 CASSASGRARETQYF TGTGCCAGCAGCGCCAGCGGGAGGGCCCGAGAGACCCAGTACTTC